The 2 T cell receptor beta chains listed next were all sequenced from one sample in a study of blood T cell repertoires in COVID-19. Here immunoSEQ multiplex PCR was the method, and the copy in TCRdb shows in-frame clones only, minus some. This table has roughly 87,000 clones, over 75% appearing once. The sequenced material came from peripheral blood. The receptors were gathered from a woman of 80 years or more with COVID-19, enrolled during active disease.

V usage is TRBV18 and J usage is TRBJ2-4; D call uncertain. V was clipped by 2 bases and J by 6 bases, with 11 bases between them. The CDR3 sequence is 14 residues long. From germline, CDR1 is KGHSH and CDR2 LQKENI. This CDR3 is CASSPTTGTNIQYF. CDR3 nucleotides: TGTGCCAGCTCACCAACTACCGGAACAAACATTCAGTACTTC.

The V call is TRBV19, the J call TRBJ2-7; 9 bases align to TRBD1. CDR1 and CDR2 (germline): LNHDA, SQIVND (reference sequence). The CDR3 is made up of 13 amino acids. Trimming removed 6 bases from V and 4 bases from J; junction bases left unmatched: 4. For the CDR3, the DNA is TGTGCCAGTAGAGACAGGGGGAGATACGAGCAGTACTTC. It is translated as CASRDRGRYEQYF.